These T cell receptor beta chains were read from a single sample in a study of vaccination effects on CD4 cells after COVID-19. The data were produced by immunoSEQ multiplex PCR, yet TCRdb's version contains in-frame clones alone and is incomplete. The table has approximately 45,000 clones, about 70% seen once. These receptors' targets are unknown. Sequencing used CD4+ T cells from PBMCs cultured without peptide, obtained before COVID-19 vaccination. The receptors here all came from a human donor who had a prior SARS-CoV-2 infection. Both conserved end residues are part of each CDR3. Fields, in order: J gene, clone size, D gene, V gene, CDR3 DNA, CDR3 protein. The D gene is left open where the match is weak. Size is omitted from some rows. Given values are once, few, many or a class for expanded clones.

>TRBJ1-2|NA|NA|TRBV5-8
TGTGCCAGCAGCGTAGGGACGGAGTATGGCTACACCTTC
CASSVGTEYGYTF
>TRBJ1-5|NA|NA|TRBV19
TGTGCCAGTAGTACCTCACAGTATAGCAATCAGCCCCAGCATTTT
CASSTSQYSNQPQHF
>TRBJ2-7|NA|NA|TRBV6-2/TRBV6-3
TGTGCCAGCAGTTACCGAACAGGGAAGCAGTACTTC
CASSYRTGKQYF
>TRBJ1-6|NA|NA|TRBV3-1/TRBV3-2
TGTGCCAGCAGCCTAAACAGGGAATCTCGGGTTTCACCCCTCCACTTT
CASSLNRESRVSPLHF
>TRBJ1-1|NA|NA|TRBV5-6
TGTGCCAGCAGCCCGGGGGACTGGAACACTGAAGCTTTCTTT
CASSPGDWNTEAFF
>TRBJ1-1|NA|NA|TRBV7-9
TGTGCCTTAGGGGGTACTGAAGCTTTCTTT
CALGGTEAFF
>TRBJ2-1|NA|NA|TRBV18
TGTGCCAGCTCACCAGGGCAGGGAGGCAATGAGCAGTTCTTC
CASSPGQGGNEQFF
>TRBJ2-7|NA|NA|TRBV19
TGTGCCAGTAGCGGGACAAGCTCCTACGAGCAGTACTTC
CASSGTSSYEQYF
>TRBJ2-1|NA|TRBD2|TRBV4-3
TGCGCCAGCAGCTGGACTAGCGGGAGAAATGAGCAGTTCTTC
CASSWTSGRNEQFF
>TRBJ2-7|NA|NA|TRBV5-4
TGTGCCAGCAGCTTGGACAGGGACGGCGAGCAGTACTTC
CASSLDRDGEQYF
>TRBJ1-2|NA|NA|TRBV2
TGTGCCAGCAGTGACCAGGGGAATGGCTACACCTTC
CASSDQGNGYTF
>TRBJ1-3|few|NA|TRBV18
TGTGCCAGCTCACCGGGCGCGGAGAGAAACACCATATATTTT
CASSPGAERNTIYF
>TRBJ2-7|few|TRBD1|TRBV11-2
TGTGCCAGCAGCTTTGCCAGGGGGCAGGAGCAGTACTTC
CASSFARGQEQYF
>TRBJ2-3|NA|NA|TRBV5-4
TGTGCCAGCAGCTTGGTTCAGGGTGGTACAGATACGCAGTATTTT
CASSLVQGGTDTQYF
>TRBJ1-2|NA|TRBD1|TRBV7-3
TGTGCCAGCAGCCCGACCCCCGGGACAGGGATGCCCTTACTCTTC
CASSPTPGTGMPLLF
>TRBJ1-3|NA|TRBD1|TRBV3-1/TRBV3-2
TGTGCCAGCAGCCACAAAAGGGACAGACATACCCTCTCTGGAAACACCATATATTTT
CASSHKRDRHTLSGNTIYF
>TRBJ2-7|NA|NA|TRBV20-1
TGCAGTGCTTCCAGGGCCTACGAGCAGTACTTC
CSASRAYEQYF
>TRBJ1-6|NA|TRBD1|TRBV7-2
TGTGCCAGCAGATATACAGGGGGCAATTCTAATTCACCCCTCCACTTT
CASRYTGGNSNSPLHF
>TRBJ2-6|NA|NA|TRBV29-1
TGCAGCGCCGGTGCTGACGGCCCTGGGGCCAACGTCCTGACTTTC
CSAGADGPGANVLTF
>TRBJ1-6|once|NA|TRBV2
TGTGCCAGCAGTGAAGAACATAGGAGGCATTCACCCCTCCACTTT
CASSEEHRRHSPLHF
>TRBJ2-7|NA|NA|TRBV5-4
TGTGCCAGCAGCTGGGGGCCGGGACAAGTTTCCTACGAGCAGTACTTC
CASSWGPGQVSYEQYF
>TRBJ2-5|NA|NA|TRBV11-3
TGTGCCAGCAGCCCACACAGGGATCAAGAGACCCAGTACTTC
CASSPHRDQETQYF
>TRBJ1-1|NA|NA|TRBV2
TGTGCCAGCAGTGAAACATTTGCGGTGAACACTGAAGCTTTCTTT
CASSETFAVNTEAFF
>TRBJ1-1|NA|NA|TRBV9
TGTGCCAGCAGCGTAGGTTCCAGGACGAACACTGAAGCTTTCTTT
CASSVGSRTNTEAFF
>TRBJ2-5|once|NA|TRBV5-1
TGCGCCAGCAGCTTGATATCGGAGCAAGAGACCCAGTACTTC
CASSLISEQETQYF
>TRBJ1-3|NA|TRBD1|TRBV18
TGTGCCAGCTCCCCCGACAGGGATGCATTTGGAAACACCATATATTTT
CASSPDRDAFGNTIYF
>TRBJ2-7|NA|TRBD2|TRBV6-4
TGTGCCAGCAGTGTGACTAGCGGGGACTACGAGCAGTACTTC
CASSVTSGDYEQYF
>TRBJ1-2|once|NA|TRBV10-3
TGTGCCATCAGTGAGTGGAACAGCCTCCAGCTCTATGGCTACACCTTC
CAISEWNSLQLYGYTF
>TRBJ2-3|NA|NA|TRBV20-1
TGCAGTGCCTGGACGACAGATACGCAGTATTTT
CSAWTTDTQYF
>TRBJ2-3|NA|TRBD2|TRBV9
TGTGCCAGCAGCGTAGGACTAGCGGGGGGGGGAGCAGATACGCAGTATTTT
CASSVGLAGGGADTQYF
>TRBJ1-2|NA|NA|TRBV12-5
TGTGCTAGTGGTTTGGTACTTGGCAGGGGAAAGTATGGCTACACCTTC
CASGLVLGRGKYGYTF
>TRBJ1-1|NA|TRBD1|TRBV11-3
TGTGCCAGCAGCTTAGGGGGACAGCTGAACACTGAAGCTTTCTTT
CASSLGGQLNTEAFF
>TRBJ2-7|NA|TRBD2|TRBV7-9
TGTGCCAGCAGCTTAGTGCTAACGGGGGGAACCTACGAGCAGTACTTC
CASSLVLTGGTYEQYF
>TRBJ2-2|once|TRBD2|TRBV4-3
TGCGCCAGCAGCCAAGAACTGTTACTAGCGGGAGTGGACGGGGAGCTGTTTTTT
CASSQELLLAGVDGELFF
>TRBJ2-5|NA|NA|TRBV4-2
TGTGCCAGCAGCCTCCCGACAATGGTAGGGCAAGAGACCCAGTACTTC
CASSLPTMVGQETQYF
>TRBJ1-2|once|TRBD1|TRBV6-5
TGTGCCAGCAGTCGGGACAGGAGTTATGGCTACACCTTC
CASSRDRSYGYTF
>TRBJ2-3|NA|NA|TRBV11-3
TGTGCCAGCAGCTTAGAGATATTTGGGGGAGGCACAGATACGCAGTATTTT
CASSLEIFGGGTDTQYF
>TRBJ2-5|NA|TRBD1|TRBV6-5
TGTGCCAGCCGAACAGGGGGAGAGACCCAGTACTTC
CASRTGGETQYF
>TRBJ2-3|NA|NA|TRBV9
TGTGCCAGCAGCAACCGAGGGGGTAACCCAGATACGCAGTATTTT
CASSNRGGNPDTQYF
>TRBJ2-5|once|TRBD1|TRBV28
TGTGCCAGCCAAGGGCAGGGGGTAGAGACCCAGTACTTC
CASQGQGVETQYF
>TRBJ2-7|NA|NA|TRBV9
TGTGCCAGCAGCGTCAGGGGGGCCCCACAAGCAGAGCAGTACTTC
CASSVRGAPQAEQYF
>TRBJ2-7|NA|TRBD2|TRBV5-1
TGCGCCAGCAGCACACTGGTGAGCGGGGCCTCCTACGAGCAGTACTTC
CASSTLVSGASYEQYF
>TRBJ1-2|NA|TRBD1|TRBV9
TGTGCCAGCAGCGTAGGGACAGGGATCTATGGGACTAACTATGGCTACACCTTC
CASSVGTGIYGTNYGYTF
>TRBJ2-4|once|TRBD2|TRBV7-2
TGTGCCAGCAGCTCCCGACTAGCGGGGGGACCGACGCCAAGGTACTTC
CASSSRLAGGPTPRYF
>TRBJ2-3|NA|TRBD2|TRBV5-1
TGCGCCAGCAGCGGCGGGACTAGCGGGTTCAGAAGCACAGATACGCAGTATTTT
CASSGGTSGFRSTDTQYF
>TRBJ2-7|NA|TRBD1|TRBV5-1
TGCGCCAGCACCTTAGATCCGCAGGGACAGGGGTCCGAGCAGTACTTC
CASTLDPQGQGSEQYF
>TRBJ2-1|NA|TRBD1|TRBV9
TGTGCCAGCAGCGTCAGACAGGGACGGTACAATGAGCAGTTCTTC
CASSVRQGRYNEQFF
>TRBJ2-3|NA|NA|TRBV18
TGTGCCAGCTCGCGGGCGCTAGGGGAGGGCACAGATACGCAGTATTTT
CASSRALGEGTDTQYF
>TRBJ2-7|NA|NA|TRBV5-4
TGTGCCAGCAGCAAAGACCCTAGCTCCCCTCTCTCCTACGAGCAGTACTTC
CASSKDPSSPLSYEQYF
>TRBJ2-7|NA|NA|TRBV5-5
TGTGCCAGCAGCTTAGGACAGACCCTAGTCTACGAGCAGTACTTC
CASSLGQTLVYEQYF
>TRBJ2-3|NA|NA|TRBV12-5
TGTGCTAGTGGCACCTCCAGCAGAGATACGCAGTATTTT
CASGTSSRDTQYF
>TRBJ2-1|few|TRBD1|TRBV6-5
TGTGCCAGCAGGCGAACAGGGGGCTCCTACAATGAGCAGTTCTTC
CASRRTGGSYNEQFF
>TRBJ2-6|once|NA|TRBV5-5
TGTGCCAGCAGCGCCAATGAGGCCGTCCTGACTTTC
CASSANEAVLTF